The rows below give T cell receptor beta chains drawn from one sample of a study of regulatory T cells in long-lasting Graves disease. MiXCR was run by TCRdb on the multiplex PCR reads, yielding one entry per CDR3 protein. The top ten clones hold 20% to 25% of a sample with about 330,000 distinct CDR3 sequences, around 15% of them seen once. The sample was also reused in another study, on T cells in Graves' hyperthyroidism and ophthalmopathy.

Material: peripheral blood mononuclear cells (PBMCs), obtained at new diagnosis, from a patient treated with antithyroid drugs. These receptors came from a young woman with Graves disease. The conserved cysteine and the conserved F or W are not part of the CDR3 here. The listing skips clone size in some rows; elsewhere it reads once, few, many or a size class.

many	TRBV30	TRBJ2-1	ASSSGSPYNEQF
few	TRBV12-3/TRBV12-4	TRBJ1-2	AGSTWVGGYT
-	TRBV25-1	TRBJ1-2	ASSLTGQGESYGYT
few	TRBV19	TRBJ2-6	ASSGDSGANVLT
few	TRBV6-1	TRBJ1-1	ASSEAGRRGEAF
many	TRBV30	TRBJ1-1	GGTGLIPPEAF
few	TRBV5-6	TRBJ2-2	ASSLDLTGVVTGELF
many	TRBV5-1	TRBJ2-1	ASSFLRQAGGHNEQF
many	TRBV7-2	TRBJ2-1	ASRKAGIYNEQF
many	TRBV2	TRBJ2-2	ASSLLQGGNTGELF
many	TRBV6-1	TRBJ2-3	ASSQGGAGPSNTQY
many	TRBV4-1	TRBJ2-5	ASSQVNLGFQETQY
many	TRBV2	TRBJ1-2	ASRRTGDLLGYT
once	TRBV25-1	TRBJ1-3	ASIKKESGNTIY
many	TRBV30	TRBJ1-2	AWARDGYGYT
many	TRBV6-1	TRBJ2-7	ASSLQGRTNEQY
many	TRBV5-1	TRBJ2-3	ASSPTGLREGSTDTQY
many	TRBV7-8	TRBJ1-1	ASSLGSGGTEAF
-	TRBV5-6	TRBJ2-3	ASSLLKWGGLTDTQY
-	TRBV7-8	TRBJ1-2	ASSLAIHPGGYGYT
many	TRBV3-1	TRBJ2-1	ASSQEKYRQF
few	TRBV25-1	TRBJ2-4	ASSDHSRGIENIQY
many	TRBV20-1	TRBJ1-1	SAPPLQGLNTEAF
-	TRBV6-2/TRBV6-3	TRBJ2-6	ASIALTGANVLT
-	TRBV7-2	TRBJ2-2	ASSQVGRLAGAHTGELF
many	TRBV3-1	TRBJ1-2	ASSQSTTVTYGYT
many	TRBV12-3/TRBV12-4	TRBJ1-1	ASKRPRAGLFRAF
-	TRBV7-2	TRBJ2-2	ASSLALSASADTGELF
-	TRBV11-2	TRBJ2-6	ASDGRRASGVLASGANVPT
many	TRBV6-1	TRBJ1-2	ASRRTDYNYGYT
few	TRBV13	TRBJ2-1	ASSLYKRVNAKSYNEQF
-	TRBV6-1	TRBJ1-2	ASSEEGYGYT
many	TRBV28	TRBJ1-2	ASSLTGQGGDGYT
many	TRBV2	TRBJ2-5	ASSTTSFWETQY
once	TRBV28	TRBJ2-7	ASREVTGPYEQY
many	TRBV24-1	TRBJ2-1	ATSDASGGQYNEQF
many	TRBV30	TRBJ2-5	AWGGTETQY
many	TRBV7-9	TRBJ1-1	ASSLGTWTENGNTEAF
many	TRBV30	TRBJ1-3	AWSAGQRNTIY
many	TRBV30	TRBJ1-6	ACLVRINSPLH
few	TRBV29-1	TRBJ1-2	SVEDLLSDRGSNYGYT
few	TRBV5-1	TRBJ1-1	ASTPTGGEGDTEAF
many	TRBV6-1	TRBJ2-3	ASSDGSGADTQY
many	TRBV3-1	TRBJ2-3	ASSQDIETSLGTDTQY
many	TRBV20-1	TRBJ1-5	SAARVLNQPQH
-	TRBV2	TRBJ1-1	ASSGGLSNTEAF
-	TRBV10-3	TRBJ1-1	GISESTAGGTEAF
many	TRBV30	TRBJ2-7	AWSVPLAGRDEQY
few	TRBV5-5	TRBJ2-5	ASSLGLSRAQY